This T cell receptor beta chain was obtained from a study of blood T cells in healthy people across ages. Findings and limits, study-wide: Researchers report that TCR beta diversity correlated strongly with naive T cell percentage. No one knew whether donors had CMV, which possibly confounded expanded clonotype changes.

Primers used in a second PCR of roughly 6 to 11 cycles were a sample-barcoded 5' primer and a J-beta primer mix. From the 5' RACE reads, TCRdb called clonotypes with MiXCR, one entry per CDR3 protein. The table lists hundreds of thousands of distinct CDR3 sequences, around 48% of them singletons. Germline assignment: CDR1 MNHEY and CDR2 SVGAGI. The CDR3 length is 15 residues. V dropped 0 bases and J dropped 0 bases, with 9 bases sitting between them. For this clonotype: The antigen remains unidentified.

Each donor supplied roughly 9.1 milliliters of peripheral blood. Every sample had a minimum of 6 million PBMCs isolated. Sequencing used blood. The TCR originated in a young man in good health. This chain joins TRBV6-5 and TRBJ2-7, with no clear D. The CDR3 bases are TGTGCCAGCAGTTACTCTACAGAAAGCTCCTACGAGCAGTACTTC. Amino acid sequence: CASSYSTESSYEQYF.